This T cell receptor (beta chain) came from a study of OX40 agonist ivuxolimab in advanced cancers. Sequencing used immunoSEQ multiplex PCR; TCRdb keeps in-frame clones, though not all of them. The table lists tens of thousands of clones, over 70% of them singletons, with around 5% in the top ten. The germline gives CDR1 SQVTM, CDR2 ANQGSEA. Trimming at V came to 7 bases and at J to 4 bases, leaving 9 bases not matched to a gene. This CDR3 contains 13 residues. This receptor was taken from an adult with an advanced solid tumor such as melanoma, head and neck, liver or kidney cancer. The chain combines TRBV29-1 with TRBJ2-5, with 7 bases identical to TRBD2. The input for sequencing was CD4+ or CD8+ T cells sorted from blood, taken in a trial of the OX40 agonist ivuxolimab. The CDR3 DNA reads TGCAGCGCTCGGGACTATTCGCGAGAGACCCAGTACTTC. It translates to CSARDYSRETQYF.